The TCR beta chain described here comes from a study of T cell repertoires in cytomegalovirus infection. Findings and caveats of the study: HLA-C-restricted TCR beta clonotypes specific for CMV led the ex vivo response.

As concerns this clonotype: Its cognate antigen is unknown.

Using its own MiXCR run on the reads, TCRdb lists one record per CDR3 protein. The data show fewer than 550,000 distinct CDR3 sequences, around 10% seen once. CDR3 length equals 15 residues. Germline CDR1 SGDLS, CDR2 YYNGEE. V was clipped by 3 bases and J by 5 bases, with 18 bases between them. V usage is TRBV9 and J usage is TRBJ2-7; possibly TRBD1 for D (5 bases). The receptor's source is a human donor in good health (CMV status not recorded). Some clones in this sample may be carry-over from other donors' samples. The material sequenced was PBMCs. The CDR3 nucleotides read TGTGCCAGCAGCGGGCGGATTGACAGAAGGGACGAGCAGTACTTC. It is translated as CASSGRIDRRDEQYF.